This is a list of T cell receptor beta chains from one sample in a study of T cell responses to AZD1222 COVID-19 vaccine. The assay was immunoSEQ multiplex PCR, and TCRdb's table has in-frame clones only and misses some. The data contain 150,000 to 200,000 clones, about nine tenths of them seen just once; the ten biggest clones take up around 5.5%. Specimen: peripheral blood, collected on day 0 of AZD1222 vaccination. The receptor source for this set is an adult in good health. Each CDR3 is given with its conserved first and last residue. D genes are given only for firm matches. Only some rows state a clone size, as once, few, many or a class for expanded clones.

.	TRBV6-5	TRBD2	TRBJ2-2	TGTGCCAGCAGTTATATAGCGGGAGGGTCCGGGGAGCTGTTTTTT	CASSYIAGGSGELFF
.	TRBV19	TRBD1	TRBJ1-1	TGTGCCAGTAGCACGACAGGGTCGAACACTGAAGCTTTCTTT	CASSTTGSNTEAFF
.	TRBV2	.	TRBJ1-4	TGTGCCAGCAGTGCGGGGTTGATTGAAAAACTGTTTTTT	CASSAGLIEKLFF
few	TRBV24-1	TRBD1	TRBJ1-2	TGTGCCACCAGTGATCAGAGGACAGGGAAAAACTATGGCTACACCTTC	CATSDQRTGKNYGYTF
.	TRBV15	TRBD2	TRBJ2-1	TGTGCCACCAGCAGAGGAGGGGGACTAGCGGAACATGAGCAGTTCTTC	CATSRGGGLAEHEQFF
.	TRBV10-3	.	TRBJ1-2	TGTGCCATCAGTCGGACGTCTGGCTACACCTTC	CAISRTSGYTF
few	TRBV28	TRBD2	TRBJ2-2	TGTGCCAGCACTCGCAGCGGGACCACCGGGGAGCTGTTTTTT	CASTRSGTTGELFF
.	TRBV28	.	TRBJ2-2	TGTGCCAGCACCCAAAGGGTCACCGGGGAGCTGTTTTTT	CASTQRVTGELFF
once	TRBV11-1	.	TRBJ1-1	TGTGCCAGCAGCTTAGTCGGGGCTGAAGCTTTCTTT	CASSLVGAEAFF
.	TRBV28	.	TRBJ1-3	TGTGCCAGCAGTTTAGGGCGGGACTCATACTCTGGAAACACCATATATTTT	CASSLGRDSYSGNTIYF
few	TRBV7-9	.	TRBJ2-1	TGTGCCAGCAGCTTATCCGGGACCTCCAATGAGCAGTTCTTC	CASSLSGTSNEQFF
.	TRBV6-4	.	TRBJ2-3	TGTGCCAGCAGTGCCGGGGTAGACACAGATACGCAGTATTTT	CASSAGVDTDTQYF
once	TRBV5-1	.	TRBJ2-3	TGCGCCAGCAGCTTGACGGGACGCGGTCGCACAGATACGCAGTATTTT	CASSLTGRGRTDTQYF
few	TRBV3-1/TRBV3-2	TRBD2	TRBJ2-3	TGTGCCAGCAGCCCGCTTAGCGGGAGCACAGATACGCAGTATTTT	CASSPLSGSTDTQYF
.	TRBV4-3	TRBD1	TRBJ1-1	TGCGCCAGCAGCCAAGATCCTCAGGGGGCGAACACTGAAGCTTTCTTT	CASSQDPQGANTEAFF